The rows below give T cell receptor beta chains drawn from one sample of a study of blood T cell repertoires in COVID-19. TCRdb keeps only in-frame clones here, not all; method: immunoSEQ multiplex PCR. The sample lists about 88,000 clones, about 90% seen once, with about 1.7% in the top ten. The source material was peripheral blood. These receptors were collected from a human donor with active COVID-19. The donor label of this sample is uncertain. CDR3s include the opening cysteine and the closing phenylalanine or tryptophan. D genes are given only for firm matches. The size entry is marked missing in some rows and otherwise reads once, few, many or a size class.

j_call: TRBJ1-2
d_call: .
clone_size: .
v_call: TRBV7-9
cdr3_nt: TGTGCCAGCAGCCTAGCGACAGGCACTTCTACCGACTATGGCTACACCTTC
cdr3_aa: CASSLATGTSTDYGYTF

j_call: TRBJ1-4
d_call: .
clone_size: .
v_call: TRBV7-9
cdr3_nt: TGTGCCAGCAGCTTAGATTCGCGGTTAACTAATGAAAAACTGTTTTTT
cdr3_aa: CASSLDSRLTNEKLFF

j_call: TRBJ1-2
d_call: .
clone_size: .
v_call: TRBV10-3
cdr3_nt: TGTGCCATCAAGGGAGGGACCCCAGGGAATGGCTACACCTTC
cdr3_aa: CAIKGGTPGNGYTF

j_call: TRBJ2-5
d_call: .
clone_size: .
v_call: TRBV12-1
cdr3_nt: TGTGCCAGCAGCGGAAGGACTAGCGGGGGGACCCTCAGAGAGACCCAGTACTTC
cdr3_aa: CASSGRTSGGTLRETQYF

j_call: TRBJ1-1
d_call: .
clone_size: .
v_call: TRBV18
cdr3_nt: TGTGCCAGCTCACCCACAGGGCAGAACACTGAAGCTTTCTTT
cdr3_aa: CASSPTGQNTEAFF

j_call: TRBJ1-5
d_call: .
clone_size: .
v_call: TRBV11-2
cdr3_nt: TGTGCCAGCAGCACCGAGGCAGGGATGGGTCAGCCCCAGCATTTT
cdr3_aa: CASSTEAGMGQPQHF

j_call: TRBJ1-6
d_call: TRBD1
clone_size: .
v_call: TRBV5-6
cdr3_nt: TGTGCCAGCAGCCGACAGGGGAATTCACCCCTCCACTTT
cdr3_aa: CASSRQGNSPLHF

j_call: TRBJ2-1
d_call: .
clone_size: .
v_call: TRBV5-4
cdr3_nt: TGTGCCAGCAGCTTGGGCCCCGAGGGCTACAATGAGCAGTTCTTC
cdr3_aa: CASSLGPEGYNEQFF

j_call: TRBJ2-3
d_call: TRBD2
clone_size: .
v_call: TRBV5-1
cdr3_nt: TGCGCCAGCAGCCCCGGTCCTAGCGGGAGCACAGATACGCAGTATTTT
cdr3_aa: CASSPGPSGSTDTQYF

j_call: TRBJ2-5
d_call: TRBD2
clone_size: .
v_call: TRBV19
cdr3_nt: TGTGCCAGTGCGAGGGTAGCGGGGGGGGAGCAAGAGACCCAGTACTTC
cdr3_aa: CASARVAGGEQETQYF

j_call: TRBJ1-2
d_call: TRBD1
clone_size: few
v_call: TRBV3-1/TRBV3-2
cdr3_nt: TGTGCCAGCAGCCAGGCTGACAGGGTCAACTATGGCTACACCTTC
cdr3_aa: CASSQADRVNYGYTF

j_call: TRBJ2-2
d_call: TRBD2
clone_size: .
v_call: TRBV11-2
cdr3_nt: TGTGCCAGCAGCCCTGGACTAGACGACCTCGGCGGGGAGCTGTTTTTT
cdr3_aa: CASSPGLDDLGGELFF

j_call: TRBJ2-7
d_call: TRBD1
clone_size: .
v_call: TRBV2
cdr3_nt: TGTGCCAGCAGTGGGACAGGGGGCTACGAGCAGTACTTC
cdr3_aa: CASSGTGGYEQYF

j_call: TRBJ1-4
d_call: .
clone_size: .
v_call: TRBV7-9
cdr3_nt: TGTGCCAGCAGCCCCAGGGGTGGTCGGCCCCCGCAACAGAATGAAAAACTGTTTTTT
cdr3_aa: CASSPRGGRPPQQNEKLFF

j_call: TRBJ2-5
d_call: TRBD2
clone_size: .
v_call: TRBV29-1
cdr3_nt: TGCAGCGCACAAAAGGGCGGGGGCCAAGAGACCCAGTACTTC
cdr3_aa: CSAQKGGGQETQYF

j_call: TRBJ2-3
d_call: TRBD2
clone_size: .
v_call: TRBV5-1
cdr3_nt: TGCGCCAGCAGCTCACAGCGGGGGGCCATTTCAGATACGCAGTATTTT
cdr3_aa: CASSSQRGAISDTQYF

j_call: TRBJ1-5
d_call: .
clone_size: .
v_call: TRBV7-2
cdr3_nt: TGTGCCAGCAGCTTAGCCACCCTCGAGTATAGCAATCAGCCCCAGCATTTT
cdr3_aa: CASSLATLEYSNQPQHF

j_call: TRBJ1-5
d_call: .
clone_size: .
v_call: TRBV6-2/TRBV6-3
cdr3_nt: TGTGCCAGCAGTTACTTGTCGGTCCAGGAGCCCCAGCATTTT
cdr3_aa: CASSYLSVQEPQHF

j_call: TRBJ2-5
d_call: TRBD2
clone_size: .
v_call: TRBV5-6
cdr3_nt: TGTGCCAGCAGCTTGGTTCGGCCTAGCGGGGAAAAGACCCAGTACTTC
cdr3_aa: CASSLVRPSGEKTQYF

j_call: TRBJ1-1
d_call: .
clone_size: .
v_call: TRBV6-2/TRBV6-3
cdr3_nt: TGTGCCAGCAGTTACTCGACGGTGAGCGCTGAAGCTTTCTTT
cdr3_aa: CASSYSTVSAEAFF

j_call: TRBJ1-3
d_call: .
clone_size: .
v_call: TRBV6-6
cdr3_nt: TGTGCCAGCAGTTACTCAGGGGCACTCGGAAACACCATATATTTT
cdr3_aa: CASSYSGALGNTIYF

j_call: TRBJ2-2
d_call: .
clone_size: .
v_call: TRBV4-2
cdr3_nt: TGTGCCAGCAGCCAAGAAAGCGGAGGACGGGAGCTGTTTTTT
cdr3_aa: CASSQESGGRELFF

j_call: TRBJ1-1
d_call: TRBD1
clone_size: .
v_call: TRBV29-1
cdr3_nt: TGCAGCGTTAGACAGGGGGACACTGAAGCTTTCTTT
cdr3_aa: CSVRQGDTEAFF